The clone carrying this T cell receptor beta chain has more than one count but fewer than ten. Its cognate antigen is unknown. The CDR3 length is 15 residues. The repertoire was sequenced with immunoSEQ multiplex PCR; TCRdb's copy has only in-frame clones and lacks some. The repertoire shows over 25,000 clones, none seen only once; the top ten take approximately 1.5%. This specimen comes from a study of T cells after posttransplantation cyclophosphamide. Study-level points and caveats: TRB overlap between skin or GI tissue T cells and blood was limited.

Material for sequencing was PBMCs. The chain uses TRBV21-1 and TRBJ1-5; the DNA was not used to check the table's D call, TRBD1. TRBV21-1 is a known pseudogene. The TCR sequence derives from a man in his fifties in good health, CMV-negative, and a related stem cell transplant donor. In DNA, the CDR3 is TGTGCCAGCAGCAAGGCCCACCCATTCGATCAGCCCCAGCATTTT. This codes for CASSKAHPFDQPQHF.